The entry below gives a single T cell receptor (beta chain) sequence along with its context. Its target antigen remains unknown. Within one base of it there is no much larger clone, and no base qualities were kept. Collaborating institutions collected whole blood in K2EDTA tubes following their own protocols. For TCRbeta analysis, collaborators shipped samples in one of three forms: frozen whole blood, isolated PBMCs, or DNA extracted from either of those sample types. The data were obtained in a study of blood T cell repertoires in COVID-19 (dated by TCRdb to about 2020). Broadly, across the study: Samples from collaborators originated in the United States, Italy and Spain and spanned both the acute and convalescent phases of COVID-19. Deeply sampled blood TCRbeta repertoires from subjects exposed to, actively infected with, or recovered from COVID-19 were included in the dataset. The sample metadata nearly always contained a de-identified subject ID, COVID-19 status, age in years and sex. The repertoires were released in a freely available public database meant as a resource for research on the immune response to SARS-CoV-2. HLA class I and class II types, where available, came from metadata supplied by the sample provider rather than from assay-based typing. The prospective study material was composed of cDNA or gDNA derived from T cells, B-cell-depleted T cells, or PBMCs. Samples came from the ongoing ImmuneRACE study (first 160 participants) plus 1,254 subjects from 6 global collaborators.

The CDR3 covers 19 residues, taking in both the cysteine and the phenylalanine. The entry retains the CDR3 DNA only, 57 bases that are in frame from base 1. Per the germline V gene (reference sequence), LNHDA is the CDR1 and SQIVND is the CDR2. Trimming removed 1 base from V and 3 bases from J, leaving 22 bases between the germline ends. TCRbeta CDR3 regions were amplified from genomic DNA using the immunoSEQ Assay, a bias-controlled multiplex PCR. On the authors' methods: Nucleated cell counts per sample were estimated from amplification of reference gene primers within the assay. Sequence reads were collapsed and filtered to measure the absolute abundance of every unique TCRbeta CDR3 rearrangement. For each sample, productive Simpson clonality was calculated as the square root of Simpson's diversity index over productive rearrangements. This is the immuneACCESS table as TCRdb keeps it, with only in-frame sequences that have V and J called. A part of the clones is gone; compared with another copy, unresolved V genes explain less than half, and the rest is unexplained. V, J and clone size were drawn from that table, and D and trimming were deduced from the DNA. This sample lists under 400,000 clones; around 91% were detected once. Approximately 7% of the sample is taken by the ten largest.

Overall study outcomes, separate from this receptor: The amount of clinical and demographic metadata varied by source and participant and was provided uncurated.

The sequence was obtained from a man aged 18 to 29 with active or convalescent COVID-19. The chain uses TRBV19 and TRBJ1-5; TRBD1 is a possible D gene, resting on 5 matching bases. The material sequenced was peripheral blood. The sequence in DNA is TGTGCCAGTAGTATAGGGGGAACCTTTCTAGGGACTTCCAATCAGCCCCAGCATTTT. This translates into CASSIGGTFLGTSNQPQHF.